A selection of T cell receptor beta chains follows, all from one sample in a study of blood T cell repertoires in COVID-19. Only in-frame clones appear in the TCRdb table, and some are missing; sequencing was by immunoSEQ multiplex PCR. The sample lists fewer than 350,000 clones, under 95% seen once, with roughly 2.9% in the top ten. The source material was PBMCs or T cells enriched from blood (not recorded which). The source is a man aged 35-49 years who had been exposed to COVID-19. Both conserved end residues are part of each CDR3. D genes are given only for firm matches. Clone size, where shown, is once, few, many, or a class for clones that have expanded.

TRBV28,16,TRBD1,TRBJ1-2,-,CASRTGTGGNGEGYTF,TGTGCCAGCAGAACCGGGACAGGGGGGAATGGGGAGGGCTACACCTTC
TRBV11-3,13,-,TRBJ2-7,-,CASSSSTVPEQYF,TGTGCCAGCAGCTCATCGACAGTCCCCGAGCAGTACTTC
TRBV4-1,17,-,TRBJ1-5,-,CASSQDGGAEGNQPQHF,TGCGCCAGCAGCCAAGATGGGGGCGCGGAGGGCAATCAGCCCCAGCATTTT
TRBV15,17,-,TRBJ1-3,-,CATSRDRIEDAGNTIYF,TGTGCCACCAGCAGAGACCGGATTGAGGATGCTGGAAACACCATATATTTT
TRBV5-1,15,-,TRBJ1-1,-,CASSPMGGLNTEAFF,TGCGCCAGCAGCCCAATGGGGGGGTTGAACACTGAAGCTTTCTTT
TRBV30,14,-,TRBJ2-1,-,CAWSKSRAYNEQFF,TGTGCCTGGAGTAAGAGCCGGGCCTACAATGAGCAGTTCTTC
TRBV5-4,12,-,TRBJ2-2,-,CASSYTTGELFF,TGTGCCAGCAGCTACACCACCGGGGAGCTGTTTTTT
TRBV6-5,13,-,TRBJ1-1,-,CASSWPGNTEAFF,TGTGCCAGCAGTTGGCCAGGGAACACTGAAGCTTTCTTT
TRBV30,14,-,TRBJ1-5,-,CAWSRGLSNQPQHF,TGTGCCTGGAGTCGAGGTCTATCCAATCAGCCCCAGCATTTT
TRBV2,15,TRBD1,TRBJ2-2,-,CASSRDRTNTGELFF,TGTGCCAGCAGCCGGGACAGAACGAACACCGGGGAGCTGTTTTTT
TRBV5-4,15,TRBD2,TRBJ2-5,-,CASSGTSGSLETQYF,TGTGCCAGCAGCGGGACTAGCGGGAGTTTAGAGACCCAGTACTTC
TRBV18,12,-,TRBJ1-2,-,CASSPSTHGYTF,TGTGCCAGCTCACCATCTACCCATGGCTACACCTTC
TRBV19,14,TRBD1,TRBJ2-5,-,CASKDRGVGETQYF,TGTGCCAGTAAGGACAGGGGGGTCGGGGAGACCCAGTACTTC
TRBV28,15,TRBD1,TRBJ1-6,-,CASSKGQGWISPLHF,TGTGCCAGCAGTAAAGGACAGGGATGGATTTCACCCCTCCACTTT
TRBV5-1,14,-,TRBJ2-1,-,CASSLWSGSTEQFF,TGCGCCAGCAGCTTGTGGTCAGGGTCAACTGAGCAGTTCTTC
TRBV11-3,16,TRBD2,TRBJ2-1,-,CASSLTWTSGGNEQFF,TGTGCCAGCAGCTTAACCTGGACTAGCGGGGGCAATGAGCAGTTCTTC
TRBV27,17,-,TRBJ1-5,-,CASSSYYPDSHNQPQHF,TGTGCCAGCAGTTCCTACTACCCAGACAGCCACAATCAGCCCCAGCATTTT
TRBV6-2/TRBV6-3,16,-,TRBJ2-1,-,CASSYPPGHLYNEQFF,TGTGCCAGCAGTTACCCTCCGGGACACCTCTACAATGAGCAGTTCTTC
TRBV27,15,TRBD1,TRBJ1-1,-,CASRWDRGSVTEAFF,TGTGCCAGCAGGTGGGACAGGGGCTCTGTCACTGAAGCTTTCTTT
TRBV20-1,11,TRBD1,TRBJ2-5,-,CSMDRQETQYF,TGCAGCATGGACAGGCAAGAGACCCAGTACTTC
TRBV5-1,14,-,TRBJ2-2,-,CASGRSGNTGELFF,TGCGCCAGCGGTCGAAGCGGGAACACCGGGGAGCTGTTTTTT
TRBV6-1,16,TRBD1,TRBJ2-3,-,CASSEWAGGYTDTQYF,TGTGCCAGCAGTGAATGGGCAGGGGGTTACACAGATACGCAGTATTTT
TRBV6-5,14,TRBD1,TRBJ1-6,-,CASSYSGQFSPLHF,TGTGCCAGCAGTTACTCGGGACAGTTCTCACCCCTCCACTTT
TRBV28,13,TRBD1,TRBJ1-2,once,CASSTTGDYGYTF,TGTGCCAGCAGTACAACAGGGGACTATGGCTACACCTTC
TRBV2,14,TRBD2,TRBJ2-2,-,CASLPAGRAGELFF,TGTGCCAGTCTCCCGGCGGGGAGGGCCGGGGAGCTGTTTTTT
TRBV6-5,15,TRBD1,TRBJ1-5,-,CASRTGQGFNQPQHF,TGTGCCAGCAGAACCGGACAGGGGTTCAATCAGCCCCAGCATTTT
TRBV5-1,14,-,TRBJ2-1,-,CASSLARADNEQFF,TGCGCCAGCAGCTTGGCCAGGGCGGACAATGAGCAGTTCTTC
TRBV28,14,TRBD2,TRBJ2-5,-,CASTSNPGGETQYF,TGTGCCAGCACCTCTAATCCGGGGGGGGAGACCCAGTACTTC
TRBV5-1,16,TRBD2,TRBJ2-1,-,CASSQVGLAGVNEQFF,TGCGCCAGCAGTCAGGTAGGACTAGCGGGAGTAAATGAGCAGTTCTTC
TRBV6-2/TRBV6-3,13,TRBD1,TRBJ1-1,-,CASSDRVRTEAFF,TGTGCCAGCAGTGACAGGGTACGGACTGAAGCTTTCTTT
TRBV5-1,14,TRBD1,TRBJ2-7,-,CASFAGTGVGEQYF,TGCGCCAGTTTCGCCGGGACAGGGGTTGGGGAGCAGTACTTC